This entry features one T cell receptor (beta chain) sequence. This CDR3 has 14 amino acids. The V end was cut by 2 bases, the J end by 6 bases, with 12 bases between. Per the germline V gene, CDR1 is SEHNR and CDR2 is FQNEAQ (reference sequence). This record belongs to a study of blood T cell repertoires in COVID-19. Sequencing was performed with immunoSEQ multiplex PCR; in TCRdb, only in-frame clones are kept and a portion is missing. The table shows roughly 42,000 clones, with 70% to 90% occurring only once. The sample was peripheral blood. The receptor was derived from a woman aged 70-85 years in a cohort sampled during active COVID-19. This chain joins TRBV7-9 and TRBJ2-3, with a tentative D call TRBD2 (6 bases). The CDR3 DNA reads TGTGCCAGCAGCTTAACGGAGGGCCGGGATACGCAGTATTTT. This translates into CASSLTEGRDTQYF.